The clone carrying this T cell receptor beta chain was detected only a few times. Its antigen remains unknown. Generated by immunoSEQ multiplex PCR, the TCRdb table keeps only in-frame clones and is missing some. The sample has roughly 41,000 clones, roughly 90% seen once. The data stem from a study of OX40 agonist ivuxolimab in advanced cancers. Study summary: Eligibility rules accepted prior anti-PD-1, anti-PD-L1 or anti-CTLA-4 therapy, and 30% to 40% had some. Partial responses occurred in three patients (one hepatocellular carcinoma, two cutaneous melanoma).

Study-wide results and limits: CD8+ T cells were the subset that, on average, had more expanded clones than CD4+.

Germline V CDR1 and CDR2: LGHNT, FRNRAP. V was pared by 0 bases and J by 6 bases, with 2 bases of the junction left unmatched. This CDR3 comprises 15 residues. The sequence came from an adult with an advanced solid tumor such as melanoma, head and neck, liver or kidney cancer. Sequencing was performed on CD4+ or CD8+ T cells sorted from blood, taken in a trial of the OX40 agonist ivuxolimab. The rearrangement joins TRBV12-5 to TRBJ2-2; TRBD1 matches at 9 bases. The CDR3 nucleotides are TGTGCTAGTGGTTTGGTACAGGGGGCTTCCGGGGAGCTGTTTTTT. Its protein is CASGLVQGASGELFF.